What follows describes a single TCR beta chain. Its specificity is not known. This sample is part of a study of Ad26.COV2.S vaccination and SARS-CoV-2 variants. Regarding the study as a whole: Responses of T cells in total may have been underestimated by the TCR breadth and depth analyses. Vaccine and placebo groups showed comparable non-spike TCR breadth. Substantial breadth was reported for post-vaccination spike-specific CD8+ and CD4+ T cells.

The treatment was: 15 to 20 received Ad26.COV2.S at low or high dose, single or two shots; about five received placebo; per-sample allocation not given. Sampling happened 63 days after the first vaccine or placebo injection. The vaccine delivered Wuhan-strain SARS-CoV-2 spike through an Ad26 vector. Using immunoSEQ multiplex PCR, the repertoire was profiled, and TCRdb retains in-frame clones only, with some absent. The repertoire consists of around 400,000 clones, with roughly four fifths occurring once and the leading ten covering approximately 7.8%. V lost 9 bases, J lost 5 bases, and 13 bases lay in between. The CDR3 has 12 amino acids. Germline assignment: CDR1 LNHDA and CDR2 SQIVND (reference sequence).

This TCR came from a person between 18 and 65 years old who received the Ad26.COV2.S COVID-19 vaccine or a placebo. Sequences were derived from peripheral blood, sampled in a trial of Ad26.COV2.S vaccine versus placebo. The V call is TRBV19, the J call TRBJ1-2; no reliable D call. For the CDR3, the DNA is TGTGCCAGAAGGGAACACCAATATGGCTACACCTTC. Its protein product is CARREHQYGYTF. The full variable domain, rest sourced from reference TRBV19 and TRBJ1-2, is DGGITQSPKYLFRKEGQNVTLSCEQNLNHDAMYWYRQDPGQGLRLIYYSQIVNDFQKGDIAEGYSVSREKKESFPLTVTSAQKNPTAFYLCARREHQYGYTFGSGTRLTVV.